These T cell receptor beta chains were read from a single sample in a study of human T cells and chemical hapten exposure. TCRdb used MiXCR to reprocess the RACE reads, holding one entry per CDR3 protein. The table shows under 50,000 distinct CDR3 sequences, with about 3.7% occurring only once. The sequenced sample was whole blood. The receptor source for this set is a human donor in good health. Some clones in this sample may be carry-over from other donors' samples. Each CDR3 is given with its conserved first and last residue. The order of the fields is clone size, D gene, J gene, V gene, CDR3 protein, CDR3 DNA. A D gene is named only where the DNA matches it firmly. Only part of the rows carry a size: once, few, many, or a class if the clone is expanded.

size: many; D: -; J: TRBJ2-4; V: TRBV28; CDR3: CASNPGRGLAKNIQYF; DNA: TGTGCCAGCAACCCTGGGAGAGGGCTAGCCAAAAACATTCAGTACTTC
size: few; D: -; J: TRBJ1-4; V: TRBV6-6; CDR3: CASHPRGYEKLFF; DNA: TGTGCCAGTCACCCCCGGGGTTATGAAAAACTGTTTTTT
size: many; D: -; J: TRBJ1-6; V: TRBV28; CDR3: CASSLTNSPLHF; DNA: TGTGCCAGCAGTTTGACTAATTCACCCCTCCACTTT
size: many; D: -; J: TRBJ2-1; V: TRBV14; CDR3: CASSQDRSAELRTVYNEQFF; DNA: TGTGCCAGCAGCCAAGATAGGTCGGCGGAGCTCCGAACTGTCTACAATGAGCAGTTCTTC
size: many; D: -; J: TRBJ2-7; V: TRBV25-1; CDR3: CASSESMGGNPYEQYF; DNA: TGTGCCAGCAGTGAATCCATGGGCGGGAATCCCTACGAGCAGTACTTC
size: many; D: TRBD2; J: TRBJ2-7; V: TRBV6-5; CDR3: CASSIYTSGRSYEQYF; DNA: TGTGCCAGCAGCATTTACACTAGCGGGCGCTCCTACGAGCAGTACTTC
size: many; D: TRBD1; J: TRBJ2-7; V: TRBV7-8; CDR3: CASSLSTGKVGEQYF; DNA: TGTGCCAGCAGCTTATCGACAGGGAAGGTCGGCGAGCAGTACTTC
size: many; D: -; J: TRBJ1-1; V: TRBV2; CDR3: CASSENPIGSSTEAFF; DNA: TGTGCCAGCAGTGAAAACCCCATCGGGTCGAGCACTGAAGCTTTCTTT
size: -; D: -; J: TRBJ2-5; V: TRBV18; CDR3: CASSQESQYF; DNA: TGTGCCAGCTCACAAGAGTCCCAGTACTTC
size: -; D: -; J: TRBJ1-1; V: TRBV28; CDR3: CASSLGLGVNTEAFF; DNA: TGTGCCAGCAGTTTAGGCTTAGGGGTGAACACTGAAGCTTTCTTT
size: -; D: -; J: TRBJ2-7; V: TRBV28; CDR3: CASGNEQYF; DNA: TGTGCCAGCGGTAACGAGCAGTACTTC